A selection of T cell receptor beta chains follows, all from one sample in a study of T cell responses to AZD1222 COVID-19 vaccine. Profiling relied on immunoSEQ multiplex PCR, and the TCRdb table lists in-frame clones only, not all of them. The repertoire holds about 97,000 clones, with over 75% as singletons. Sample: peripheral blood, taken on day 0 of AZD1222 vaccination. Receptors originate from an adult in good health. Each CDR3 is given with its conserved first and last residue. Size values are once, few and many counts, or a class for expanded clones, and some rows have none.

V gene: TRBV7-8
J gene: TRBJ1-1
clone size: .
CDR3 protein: CASTLNLNTEAFF

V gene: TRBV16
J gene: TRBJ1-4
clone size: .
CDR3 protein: CASSQGQVTNEKLFF

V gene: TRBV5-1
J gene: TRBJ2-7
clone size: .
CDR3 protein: CASSLVRGTALSEQYF

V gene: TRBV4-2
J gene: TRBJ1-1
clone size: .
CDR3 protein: CASSQGTTNTEAFF

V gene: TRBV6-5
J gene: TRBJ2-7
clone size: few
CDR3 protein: CASSLRESYEQYF

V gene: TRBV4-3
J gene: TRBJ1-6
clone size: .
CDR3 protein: CASSQNSPNSPLHF

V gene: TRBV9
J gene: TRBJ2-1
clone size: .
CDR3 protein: CASSVQGLAGEYNEQFF

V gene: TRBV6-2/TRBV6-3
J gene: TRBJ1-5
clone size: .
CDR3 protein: CASSLRQGSSLVGPQHF

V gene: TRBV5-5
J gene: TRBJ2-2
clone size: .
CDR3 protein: CASSLHPQGAPGELFF

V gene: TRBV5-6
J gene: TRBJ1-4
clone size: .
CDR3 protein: CASSRRSNEKLFF

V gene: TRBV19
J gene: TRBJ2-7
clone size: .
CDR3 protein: CASSLGLAVGEQYF

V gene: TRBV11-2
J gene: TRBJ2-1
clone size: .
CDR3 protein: CASSSDLRTDKIHEQFF

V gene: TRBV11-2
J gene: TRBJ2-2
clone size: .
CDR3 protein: CASSLAGEGTGELFF

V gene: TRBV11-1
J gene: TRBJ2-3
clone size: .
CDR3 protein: CASSSRGGETDTQYF

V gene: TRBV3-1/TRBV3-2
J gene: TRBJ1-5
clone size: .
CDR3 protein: CASSRGDGTGGQPQHF

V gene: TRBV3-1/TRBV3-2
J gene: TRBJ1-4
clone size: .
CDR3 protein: CASSQGFRLWTANEKLFF

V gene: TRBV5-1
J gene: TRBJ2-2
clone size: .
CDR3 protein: CASSQLKNTGELFF

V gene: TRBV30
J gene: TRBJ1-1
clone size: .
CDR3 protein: CAWIHRMNTEAFF

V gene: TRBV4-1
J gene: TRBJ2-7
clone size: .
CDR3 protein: CASSSTPSSYEQYF

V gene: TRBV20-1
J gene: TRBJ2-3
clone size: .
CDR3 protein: CSVHAGAQYF

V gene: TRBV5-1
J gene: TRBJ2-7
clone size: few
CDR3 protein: CASSLNPGPYEQYF

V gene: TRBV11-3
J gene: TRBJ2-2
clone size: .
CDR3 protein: CASSLDVGELFF

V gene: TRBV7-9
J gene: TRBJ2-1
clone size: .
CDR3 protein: CASLVGGRNEQFF

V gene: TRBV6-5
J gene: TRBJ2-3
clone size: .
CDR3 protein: CASRFRGQGKIDTQYF

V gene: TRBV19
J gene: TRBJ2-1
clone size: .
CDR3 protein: CASSMAGGPYNEQFF

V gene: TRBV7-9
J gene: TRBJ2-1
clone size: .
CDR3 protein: CAAHRDRGSNEQFF

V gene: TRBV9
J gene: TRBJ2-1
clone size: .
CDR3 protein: CASSSSGGRDFEQFF

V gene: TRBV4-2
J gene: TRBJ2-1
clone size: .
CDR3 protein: CASSQNGGAHEQFF

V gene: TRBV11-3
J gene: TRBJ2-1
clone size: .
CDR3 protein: CASSYEEYNEQFF

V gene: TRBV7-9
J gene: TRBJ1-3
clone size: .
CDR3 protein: CASSPPGPSSGNTIYF

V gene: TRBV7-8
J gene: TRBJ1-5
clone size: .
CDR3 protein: CASSYGVGNQPQHF

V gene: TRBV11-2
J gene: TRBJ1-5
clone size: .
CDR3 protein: CASSSYSGTGYQPQHF

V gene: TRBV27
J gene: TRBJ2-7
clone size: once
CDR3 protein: CASSPRTRGEQYF

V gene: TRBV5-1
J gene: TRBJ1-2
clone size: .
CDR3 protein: CASSLVRDIYGYTF

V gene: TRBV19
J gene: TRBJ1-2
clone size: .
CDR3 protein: CASTEDRGLRYGYTF

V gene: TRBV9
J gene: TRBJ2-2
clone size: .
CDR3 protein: CASSVAPSGGTGELFF

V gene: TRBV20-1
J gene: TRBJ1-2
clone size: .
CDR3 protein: CSSDSNYGYTF

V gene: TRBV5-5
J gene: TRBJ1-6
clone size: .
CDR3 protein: CASTTGGGLSSYNSPLHF

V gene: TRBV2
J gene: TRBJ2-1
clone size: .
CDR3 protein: CASKGRDYNEQFF

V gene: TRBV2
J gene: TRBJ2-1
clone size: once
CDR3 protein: CARRSRGGRQFF

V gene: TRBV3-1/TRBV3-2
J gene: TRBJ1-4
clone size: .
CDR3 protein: CASSRRDPEKLFF

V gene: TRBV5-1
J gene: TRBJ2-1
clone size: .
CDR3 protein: CASSGTSGGLNEQFF

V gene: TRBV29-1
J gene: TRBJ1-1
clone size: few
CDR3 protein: CSVRGQGSTEAFF

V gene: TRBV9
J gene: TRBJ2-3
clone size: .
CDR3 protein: CASSVALAGGTDTQYF

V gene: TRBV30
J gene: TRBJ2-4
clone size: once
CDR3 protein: CAWSNRGNIQYF

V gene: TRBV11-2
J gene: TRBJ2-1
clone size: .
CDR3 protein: CASSLDSLLYNEQFF

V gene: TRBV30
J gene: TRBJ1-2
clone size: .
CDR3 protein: CAWSKEGFYGYTF

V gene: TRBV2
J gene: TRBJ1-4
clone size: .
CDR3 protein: CASTQGGYNEKLFF

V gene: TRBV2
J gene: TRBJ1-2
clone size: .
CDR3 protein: CASVQGPDYGYTF

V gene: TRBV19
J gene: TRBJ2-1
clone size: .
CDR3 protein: CASSKGFNEQFF

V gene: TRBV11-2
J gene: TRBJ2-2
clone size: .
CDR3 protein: CASSYRERANTGELFF

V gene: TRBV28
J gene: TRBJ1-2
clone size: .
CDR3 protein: CASSLLRDYGYTF

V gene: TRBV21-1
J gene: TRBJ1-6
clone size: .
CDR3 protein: CASSRGGQGKLPLHF

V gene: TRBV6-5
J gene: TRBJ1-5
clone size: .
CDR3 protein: CASSYGAGLNQPQHF

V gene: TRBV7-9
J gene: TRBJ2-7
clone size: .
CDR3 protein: CASSSSGSYEQYF

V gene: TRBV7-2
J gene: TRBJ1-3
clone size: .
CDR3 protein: CASSISGNTIYF

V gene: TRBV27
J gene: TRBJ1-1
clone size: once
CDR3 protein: CASSLRGQLLLNTEAFF

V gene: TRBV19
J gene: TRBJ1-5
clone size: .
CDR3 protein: CASSFLGRDQPQHF